This TCR beta chain was identified in a study of blood T cells in healthy people across ages. Findings and limits, study-wide: As age increased, TCR beta diversity per million T cells fell in a roughly linear fashion.

A J-beta primer mix and a sample-barcoded 5' primer were used in a second PCR of about 7 to 12 cycles. A minimum of 3 million CDR3-containing paired-end reads was obtained for each sample. TCRdb fed the 5' RACE reads into MiXCR, producing one record per CDR3 protein. The profile covers roughly 1,000,000 distinct CDR3 sequences, with 25% appearing a single time and about 0.69% taken by the ten largest. Trimming took off 5 bases at V and 3 bases at J, with 16 bases between the two ends. From germline, CDR1 is LGHDT and CDR2 YNNKEL (reference sequence). The CDR3 has 15 amino acids. Details on this clonotype: Its specificity is not known.

This same sample was also part of a study on T cells of mothers and their children. That paper notes: Clones that were microchimeric and persistent were not detected among T cells.

The clonotype comes from a girl aged 2-10 years in good health. The sequencing sample was made of blood. The rearrangement uses TRBV3-1 and TRBJ2-5; no clear D. CDR3 DNA sequence: TGTGCCAGCAGCGTCGGCTCGATCCTAAAAGAGACCCAGTACTTC. Translating gives CASSVGSILKETQYF.